One and the same sample provided the 4 T cell receptor beta chains below, sequenced in a study of OX40 agonist ivuxolimab in advanced cancers. Only in-frame clones appear in the TCRdb table, and some are missing; sequencing was by immunoSEQ multiplex PCR. In the table there are about 72,000 clones, roughly nine tenths of which are singletons. Source: CD4+ or CD8+ T cells sorted from blood, taken in a trial of the OX40 agonist ivuxolimab. Receptors were obtained from an adult with an advanced solid tumor such as melanoma, head and neck, liver or kidney cancer.

This clone was detected a few times. V gene TRBV7-2 combines with J gene TRBJ1-2; D remains unclear. With 2 bases removed from V and 4 bases from J, the gap between germline ends came to 8 bases. CDR1 is SGHTA, CDR2 FQGNSA, per germline. The CDR3 length is 13 residues. CDR3 in DNA: TGTGCCAGCAGCTTACAGGCTTCCTATGGCTACACCTTC. This sequence encodes CASSLQASYGYTF.

The V call is TRBV14, the J call TRBJ1-1; a possible D gene is TRBD1 (6 bases). Germline CDR1 reads SGHDN; CDR2 reads FVKESK. CDR3 length: 15 residues. Trimming removed 3 bases from V and 4 bases from J, with 15 bases in between. In nucleotides, the CDR3 is TGTGCCAGCAGCCACCCCGCGGGGGGCCGCACTGAAGCTTTCTTT. Amino acid sequence: CASSHPAGGRTEAFF.

The rearrangement links TRBV19 to TRBJ1-1; D is undetermined. The CDR3 contains 13 residues. Germline CDR1 is LNHDA and CDR2 is SQIVND (reference sequence). V lost 4 bases and J 4 bases, leaving 10 bases between the germline ends. DNA of the CDR3: TGTGCCAGTAGTACCGGACTGGGCACTGAAGCTTTCTTT. As protein: CASSTGLGTEAFF.

CDR3 amino acids: CASSIGADYEQYF. For the CDR3, the DNA is TGTGCCAGTAGTATAGGGGCGGACTACGAGCAGTACTTC. The genes are TRBV19 and TRBJ2-7; unclear D gene. The V end lost 1 base, the J end lost 3 bases, and 7 bases lay between the germline ends. In germline, CDR1 is LNHDA, CDR2 SQIVND (reference sequence). CDR3 length: 13 amino acids.